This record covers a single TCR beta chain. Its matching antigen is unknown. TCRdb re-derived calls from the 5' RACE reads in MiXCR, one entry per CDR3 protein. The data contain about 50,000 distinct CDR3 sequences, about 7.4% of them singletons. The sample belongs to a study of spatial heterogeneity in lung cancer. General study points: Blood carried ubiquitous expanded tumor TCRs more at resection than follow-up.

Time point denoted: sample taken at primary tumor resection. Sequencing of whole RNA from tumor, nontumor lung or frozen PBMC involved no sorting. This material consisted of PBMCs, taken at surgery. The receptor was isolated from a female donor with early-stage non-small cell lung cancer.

CDR3: CASSTGGVTEAFF. The CDR3 nucleotides read TGTGCCAGCAGTACCGGGGGGGTCACTGAAGCTTTCTTT. J is TRBJ1-1 and V is TRBV4-2, with D maybe TRBD1 (5 bases). CDR3 length: 13 residues. The V gene lost 6 bases and the J gene lost 4 bases, with 12 bases spanning the gap. CDR1 LGHNA and CDR2 YNFKEQ come from the germline V gene.